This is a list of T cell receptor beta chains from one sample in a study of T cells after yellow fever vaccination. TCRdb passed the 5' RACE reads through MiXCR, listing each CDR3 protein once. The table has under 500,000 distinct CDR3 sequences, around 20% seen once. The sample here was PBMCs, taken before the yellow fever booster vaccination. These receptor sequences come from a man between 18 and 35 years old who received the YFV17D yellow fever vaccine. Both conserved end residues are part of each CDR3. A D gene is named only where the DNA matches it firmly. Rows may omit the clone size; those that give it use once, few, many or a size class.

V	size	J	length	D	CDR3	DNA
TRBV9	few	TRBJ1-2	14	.	CASSLASSGSGYTF	TGTGCCAGCAGCCTCGCCTCCTCCGGGAGCGGCTACACCTTC
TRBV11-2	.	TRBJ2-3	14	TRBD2	CASSSRASGGALYF	TGTGCCAGCAGCTCCCGGGCTAGCGGGGGGGCCCTGTATTTT
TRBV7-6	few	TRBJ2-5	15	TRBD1	CASSFNQGAGETQYF	TGTGCCAGCAGTTTCAATCAGGGGGCCGGGGAGACCCAGTACTTC
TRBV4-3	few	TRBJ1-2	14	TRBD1	CASSQDDRGGGYTF	TGCGCCAGCAGCCAAGACGACAGGGGAGGCGGCTACACCTTC
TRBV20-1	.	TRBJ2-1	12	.	CSVGILSNEQFF	TGCAGTGTGGGAATCCTAAGCAATGAGCAGTTCTTC
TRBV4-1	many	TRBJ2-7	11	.	CASSQNYEQYF	TGCGCCAGCAGCCAGAACTACGAGCAGTACTTC
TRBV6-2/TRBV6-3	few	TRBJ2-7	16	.	CASSSLTELAGDEQYF	TGTGCCAGCAGTTCACTAACCGAACTAGCCGGGGACGAGCAGTACTTC
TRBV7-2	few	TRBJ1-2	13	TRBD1	CASSEGTGTGYTF	TGTGCCAGCAGCGAAGGGACAGGGACTGGCTACACCTTC
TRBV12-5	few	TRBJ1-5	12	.	CASGPGHQPQHF	TGTGCTAGTGGTCCGGGCCACCAACCCCAGCATTTT
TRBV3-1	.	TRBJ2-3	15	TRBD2	CASSQDASGEDTQYF	TGTGCCAGCAGCCAAGATGCTAGCGGGGAGGATACGCAGTATTTT
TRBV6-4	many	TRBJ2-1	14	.	CASSETVDYNEQFF	TGTGCCAGCAGTGAAACAGTAGATTACAATGAGCAGTTCTTC
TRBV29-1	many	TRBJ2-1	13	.	CSSTPDSDNEQFF	TGCAGCTCAACGCCGGACAGCGACAATGAGCAGTTCTTC
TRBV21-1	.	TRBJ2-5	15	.	CASSKARGYQETQYF	TGTGCCAGCAGCAAAGCGCGGGGTTACCAAGAGACCCAGTACTTC
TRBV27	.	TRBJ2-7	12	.	CASRTGSYEQYF	TGTGCCAGCAGAACCGGATCCTACGAGCAGTACTTC
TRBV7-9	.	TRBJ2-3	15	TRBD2	CASSPGGAFTDTQYF	TGTGCCAGCAGCCCCGGGGGGGCTTTTACAGATACGCAGTATTTT
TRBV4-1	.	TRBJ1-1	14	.	CASSQPTGETEAFF	TGCGCCAGCAGCCAACCCACCGGGGAAACTGAAGCTTTCTTT
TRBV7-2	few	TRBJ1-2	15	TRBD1	CASSLGGQGAYGYTF	TGTGCCAGCAGCTTAGGGGGACAGGGTGCCTATGGCTACACCTTC
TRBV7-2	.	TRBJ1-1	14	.	CASSAGASGTEAFF	TGTGCCAGCAGCGCAGGCGCTTCGGGCACTGAAGCTTTCTTT
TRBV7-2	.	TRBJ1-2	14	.	CASSLSTVIYGYTF	TGTGCCAGCAGCTTATCGACGGTTATATATGGCTACACCTTC
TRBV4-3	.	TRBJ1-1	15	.	CASSQDFRGGRTAFF	TGCGCCAGCAGCCAAGATTTTCGTGGGGGGCGGACGGCTTTCTTT
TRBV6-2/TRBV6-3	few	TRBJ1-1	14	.	CASSFSASNTEAFF	TGTGCCAGCAGTTTCTCGGCTTCGAACACTGAAGCTTTCTTT
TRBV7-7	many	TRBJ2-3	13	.	CASSLGSKDTQYF	TGTGCTAGCAGCCTGGGTTCAAAAGATACGCAGTATTTT
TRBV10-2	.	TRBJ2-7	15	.	CASSEGRSFSYEQYF	TGCGCCAGCAGTGAGGGCCGGAGTTTTTCCTACGAGCAGTACTTC
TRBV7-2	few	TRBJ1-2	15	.	CASSLRSGDASGYTF	TGTGCCAGCAGCTTACGGTCCGGGGACGCCAGTGGCTACACCTTC
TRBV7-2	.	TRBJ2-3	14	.	CASSVGQSTDTQYF	TGTGCCAGCAGCGTCGGACAGAGCACAGATACGCAGTATTTT
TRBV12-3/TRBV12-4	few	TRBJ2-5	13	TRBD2	CASNSGGPGTQYF	TGTGCCAGCAACAGCGGGGGGCCGGGGACCCAGTACTTC
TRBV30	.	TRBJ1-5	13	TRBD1	CASRTGPNQPQHF	TGTGCCTCGAGGACAGGACCGAATCAGCCCCAGCATTTT
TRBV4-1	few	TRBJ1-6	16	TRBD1	CASSQDVSGGRSPLHF	TGCGCCAGCAGCCAAGATGTATCAGGGGGCAGATCACCCCTCCACTTT
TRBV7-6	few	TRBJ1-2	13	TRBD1	CASSNRDSYGYTF	TGTGCCAGCAGCAACCGGGACAGCTATGGCTACACCTTC
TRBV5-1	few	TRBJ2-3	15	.	CASCARRTVADTQYF	TGCGCCAGCTGCGCGCGCAGGACGGTGGCAGATACGCAGTATTTT
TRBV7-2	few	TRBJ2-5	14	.	CASSLWGFQETQYF	TGTGCCAGCAGCTTATGGGGGTTCCAAGAGACCCAGTACTTC
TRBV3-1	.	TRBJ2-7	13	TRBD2	CASTRTSSHEQYF	TGTGCCAGCACCCGGACTAGCTCCCACGAGCAGTACTTC
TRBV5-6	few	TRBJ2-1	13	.	CASSLEDLNEQFF	TGTGCCAGCAGCTTGGAGGACCTGAATGAGCAGTTCTTC
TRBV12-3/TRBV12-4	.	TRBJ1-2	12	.	CASSLLLWGYTF	TGTGCCAGCAGTTTACTCCTATGGGGCTACACCTTC
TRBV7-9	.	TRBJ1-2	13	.	CASSLVGGDGYTF	TGTGCCAGCAGCTTAGTTGGGGGTGATGGCTACACCTTC
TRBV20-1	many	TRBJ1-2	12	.	CSASFAMYGYTF	TGCAGTGCTAGTTTTGCGATGTATGGCTACACCTTC
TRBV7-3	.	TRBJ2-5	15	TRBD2	CASSRSGGIQETQYF	TGTGCCAGCAGCCGTAGCGGGGGGATACAAGAGACCCAGTACTTC